This is a list of T cell receptor beta chains from one sample in a study of persistence of HIV-infected CD4 T cells. Their target antigens are unknown. Clones were sequenced by immunoSEQ multiplex PCR, and TCRdb holds only the in-frame ones, with some missing. The data show about 36,000 clones, over 65% seen once. The material sequenced was cultured CD4+ T cells from PBMCs, taken from a patient who received antiretroviral therapy. These TCRs come from an adult with HIV. The donor label of this sample is uncertain. The CDR3 runs from the conserved cysteine through the conserved F or W. Fields, in order: clone size, V gene, J gene, D gene, CDR3 protein, CDR3 DNA. The D gene is left open where the match is weak. Part of the rows lack a size; the others show once, few, many or a class for expanded clones.

size: .; V: TRBV10-2; J: TRBJ1-1; D: .; CDR3: CASSEGQNTEAFF; DNA: TGCGCCAGCAGTGAGGGGCAGAACACTGAAGCTTTCTTT
size: .; V: TRBV14; J: TRBJ2-5; D: TRBD1; CDR3: CASSQAPGTVQETQYF; DNA: TGTGCCAGCAGCCAAGCTCCTGGGACAGTCCAAGAGACCCAGTACTTC
size: .; V: TRBV10-1; J: TRBJ2-3; D: TRBD2; CDR3: CASSDGTSGDTQYF; DNA: TGCGCCAGCAGTGACGGTACTAGCGGAGATACGCAGTATTTT
size: .; V: TRBV5-1; J: TRBJ2-4; D: TRBD2; CDR3: CASTNAGGADNIQYF; DNA: TGCGCCAGCACTAACGCCGGGGGGGCCGATAACATTCAGTACTTC
size: .; V: TRBV5-4; J: TRBJ2-7; D: TRBD2; CDR3: CASSIGTSEFYEQYF; DNA: TGTGCCAGCAGCATCGGGACTAGCGAGTTCTACGAGCAGTACTTC
size: .; V: TRBV28; J: TRBJ2-7; D: .; CDR3: CASSLWGHSSSYEQYF; DNA: TGTGCCAGCAGTTTATGGGGACACTCGAGCTCCTACGAGCAGTACTTC
size: .; V: TRBV5-4; J: TRBJ2-7; D: .; CDR3: CASSFFRGEQYF; DNA: TGTGCCAGCAGCTTTTTCAGGGGCGAGCAGTACTTC
size: .; V: TRBV5-1; J: TRBJ1-2; D: .; CDR3: CASSLADYGYTF; DNA: TGCGCCAGCAGCTTGGCCGACTATGGCTACACCTTC
size: .; V: TRBV28; J: TRBJ1-2; D: .; CDR3: CASRPGPNYGYTF; DNA: TGTGCCAGCAGGCCGGGACCCAACTATGGCTACACCTTC
size: .; V: TRBV6-2/TRBV6-3; J: TRBJ1-1; D: TRBD1; CDR3: CASSLLRTGRHTEAFF; DNA: TGTGCCAGCAGTCTCCTTAGGACAGGGAGACACACTGAAGCTTTCTTT
size: .; V: TRBV7-2; J: TRBJ2-2; D: TRBD2; CDR3: CASSLRRAGGGTGELFF; DNA: TGTGCCAGCAGCTTACGGAGAGCGGGGGGCGGCACCGGGGAGCTGTTTTTT
size: few; V: TRBV19; J: TRBJ1-5; D: .; CDR3: CASSTGAGGNQPQHF; DNA: TGTGCCAGTAGTACTGGAGCGGGCGGCAATCAGCCCCAGCATTTT
size: .; V: TRBV5-5; J: TRBJ2-7; D: TRBD2; CDR3: CASSLGRGIAGLYEQYF; DNA: TGTGCCAGCAGCTTGGGTCGGGGGATAGCGGGGCTCTACGAGCAGTACTTC
size: .; V: TRBV7-2; J: TRBJ2-3; D: TRBD2; CDR3: CASSLRGLAGASHPDTQYF; DNA: TGTGCCAGCAGCTTAAGGGGACTAGCGGGGGCTTCCCATCCAGATACGCAGTATTTT
size: .; V: TRBV2; J: TRBJ1-4; D: .; CDR3: CASSEAGRATNEKLFF; DNA: TGTGCCAGCAGTGAAGCCGGGCGGGCAACTAATGAAAAACTGTTTTTT
size: .; V: TRBV7-2; J: TRBJ2-4; D: TRBD1; CDR3: CASSLTGGKNIQYF; DNA: TGTGCCAGCAGCTTGACAGGGGGGAAAAACATTCAGTACTTC
size: few; V: TRBV28; J: TRBJ2-7; D: .; CDR3: CASSRPRERAYEQYF; DNA: TGTGCCAGCAGTCGCCCCAGGGAGAGGGCCTACGAGCAGTACTTC
size: few; V: TRBV5-1; J: TRBJ2-1; D: TRBD2; CDR3: CASSFGTSGGFSNEQFF; DNA: TGCGCCAGCAGCTTTGGCACTAGCGGGGGGTTCTCAAATGAGCAGTTCTTC
size: .; V: TRBV6-5; J: TRBJ2-5; D: .; CDR3: CASTYGPSRETQYF; DNA: TGTGCCAGTACTTATGGACCCAGTAGGGAGACCCAGTACTTC
size: few; V: TRBV11-2; J: TRBJ2-1; D: .; CDR3: CASSLDPRREVAYNEQFF; DNA: TGTGCCAGCAGCTTAGATCCCCGCAGGGAAGTGGCCTACAATGAGCAGTTCTTC
size: once; V: TRBV11-3; J: TRBJ2-3; D: TRBD2; CDR3: CASSHGLAGLTDTQYF; DNA: TGTGCCAGCAGCCACGGACTAGCGGGGCTCACAGATACGCAGTATTTT
size: .; V: TRBV6-5; J: TRBJ1-3; D: .; CDR3: CASSSPVNSGNTIYF; DNA: TGTGCCAGCAGTTCCCCCGTCAACTCTGGAAACACCATATATTTT
size: .; V: TRBV24-1; J: TRBJ1-2; D: TRBD1; CDR3: CATSDSTGVGGYTF; DNA: TGTGCCACCAGTGATTCGACAGGGGTAGGTGGCTACACCTTC
size: .; V: TRBV30; J: TRBJ2-3; D: TRBD1; CDR3: CAWTGTGRTDTQYF; DNA: TGTGCCTGGACCGGGACAGGGCGCACAGATACGCAGTATTTT
size: .; V: TRBV4-2; J: TRBJ2-7; D: .; CDR3: CASSQDRQDSYEQYF; DNA: TGTGCCAGCAGCCAAGATAGGCAGGATTCCTACGAGCAGTACTTC
size: .; V: TRBV6-5; J: TRBJ2-7; D: .; CDR3: CASSTQTGSYEQYF; DNA: TGTGCCAGCAGTACCCAGACAGGATCCTACGAGCAGTACTTC
size: .; V: TRBV19; J: TRBJ1-1; D: .; CDR3: CASSGTRNTEAFF; DNA: TGTGCCAGTAGTGGGACACGGAACACTGAAGCTTTCTTT
size: .; V: TRBV27; J: TRBJ2-7; D: .; CDR3: CASRADRAYEQYF; DNA: TGTGCCAGCAGAGCAGACAGAGCCTACGAGCAGTACTTC
size: .; V: TRBV27; J: TRBJ2-3; D: .; CDR3: CASRFRTGTTDTQYF; DNA: TGTGCCAGTAGATTCAGAACTGGTACCACAGATACGCAGTATTTT
size: .; V: TRBV10-2; J: TRBJ1-2; D: .; CDR3: CASSEGRDLYGYTF; DNA: TGCGCCAGCAGTGAGGGAAGGGATCTCTATGGCTACACCTTC
size: .; V: TRBV7-3; J: TRBJ2-6; D: .; CDR3: CASSSDSSGANVLTF; DNA: TGTGCCAGCAGCTCCGACAGCTCTGGGGCCAACGTCCTGACTTTC
size: once; V: TRBV5-1; J: TRBJ2-2; D: .; CDR3: CASTPHGGNTGELFF; DNA: TGCGCCAGCACCCCTCACGGGGGAAACACCGGGGAGCTGTTTTTT
size: .; V: TRBV20-1; J: TRBJ2-1; D: TRBD2; CDR3: CSASGLVVGSGGAINEQFF; DNA: TGCAGTGCTAGTGGGCTAGTGGTCGGGAGCGGGGGGGCGATCAATGAGCAGTTCTTC
size: once; V: TRBV28; J: TRBJ1-2; D: .; CDR3: CASSSQGERPGYTF; DNA: TGTGCCAGCAGTTCACAGGGCGAGAGGCCTGGCTACACCTTC
size: .; V: TRBV10-1; J: TRBJ1-1; D: .; CDR3: CASSARQIATEAFF; DNA: TGCGCCAGCAGCGCCAGACAGATTGCCACTGAAGCTTTCTTT
size: .; V: TRBV6-5; J: TRBJ2-1; D: .; CDR3: CASRGVPPYNEQFF; DNA: TGTGCCAGTAGGGGGGTGCCCCCTTACAATGAGCAGTTCTTC
size: .; V: TRBV9; J: TRBJ1-1; D: .; CDR3: CASSVDTGRLGGEAFF; DNA: TGTGCCAGCAGCGTAGATACGGGACGCCTGGGCGGGGAAGCTTTCTTT
size: .; V: TRBV5-1; J: TRBJ2-1; D: TRBD1; CDR3: CASSRVQGSLYNEQFF; DNA: TGCGCCAGCAGCCGAGTACAGGGGTCCCTCTACAATGAGCAGTTCTTC
size: few; V: TRBV19; J: TRBJ2-3; D: .; CDR3: CASSPPGDDTDTQYF; DNA: TGTGCCAGTAGTCCCCCGGGGGACGACACAGATACGCAGTATTTT
size: .; V: TRBV10-3; J: TRBJ2-7; D: TRBD1; CDR3: CAISVGTGNHEQYF; DNA: TGTGCCATCAGTGTCGGGACAGGGAATCACGAGCAGTACTTC
size: .; V: TRBV6-2/TRBV6-3; J: TRBJ2-7; D: .; CDR3: CASTPLRLSSYEQYF; DNA: TGTGCCAGCACCCCCTTACGGCTGAGCTCCTACGAGCAGTACTTC
size: .; V: TRBV7-2; J: TRBJ2-3; D: TRBD2; CDR3: CASTVAGGYTDTQYF; DNA: TGTGCCAGCACCGTAGCGGGGGGGTACACAGATACGCAGTATTTT
size: once; V: TRBV7-2; J: TRBJ2-7; D: TRBD2; CDR3: CASSLERGSVYEQYF; DNA: TGTGCCAGCAGCTTAGAGCGGGGGTCGGTCTACGAGCAGTACTTC
size: .; V: TRBV6-2/TRBV6-3; J: TRBJ2-1; D: TRBD2; CDR3: CASSRPPLSGGNNEQFF; DNA: TGTGCCAGCAGTCGCCCTCCCCTTAGCGGGGGGAACAATGAGCAGTTCTTC
size: .; V: TRBV9; J: TRBJ2-2; D: TRBD1; CDR3: CASSARTGVKFGGELFF; DNA: TGTGCCAGCAGCGCCAGGACAGGGGTAAAGTTCGGCGGGGAGCTGTTTTTT
size: .; V: TRBV5-5; J: TRBJ2-7; D: .; CDR3: CASSYRDTTYEQYF; DNA: TGTGCCAGCAGCTACCGGGACACCACCTACGAGCAGTACTTC
size: .; V: TRBV10-3; J: TRBJ2-1; D: TRBD1; CDR3: CAIGDRANNEQFF; DNA: TGTGCCATCGGAGACAGGGCTAACAATGAGCAGTTCTTC
size: .; V: TRBV25-1; J: TRBJ1-1; D: .; CDR3: CASSLTGRAFF; DNA: TGTGCCAGCAGCCTAACAGGGAGAGCTTTCTTT
size: .; V: TRBV5-1; J: TRBJ2-7; D: TRBD1; CDR3: CASSPTTGGSYEQYF; DNA: TGCGCCAGCAGCCCAACGACAGGGGGCTCCTACGAGCAGTACTTC
size: .; V: TRBV5-1; J: TRBJ1-2; D: .; CDR3: CASSLGQSSHYGYTF; DNA: TGCGCCAGCAGCTTGGGACAGAGCAGCCACTATGGCTACACCTTC
size: few; V: TRBV7-9; J: TRBJ1-3; D: .; CDR3: CASSLRVMTSSGNTIYF; DNA: TGTGCCAGCAGCTTAAGGGTTATGACAAGCTCTGGAAACACCATATATTTT
size: .; V: TRBV24-1; J: TRBJ1-3; D: .; CDR3: CATSTSSGNTIYF; DNA: TGTGCCACCAGTACGAGCTCTGGAAACACCATATATTTT
size: .; V: TRBV11-1; J: TRBJ1-5; D: .; CDR3: CASSARRRPQHF; DNA: TGTGCCAGCAGCGCAAGACGCAGGCCCCAGCATTTT